This TCR beta chain was obtained from a study of monozygotic twins with inflammatory bowel disease. The CDR3 is 15 residues long. CDR1 is SGHRS, CDR2 YFSETQ, per germline. Regarding the study as a whole: Distinct T cell subtypes could not be told apart. With inverse Simpson as the measure, TCRbeta diversity was lower in IBD patients than in healthy co-twins. IBD patients shared fewer clonotypes with other individuals than healthy twins, especially patients with disease activity signs.

Remarks on this clonotype: Its antigen remains unidentified.

TCRalpha along with TCRbeta cDNA was subjected to two nested PCRs lasting 16 and 9 cycles. TCRdb reprocessed the 5' RACE reads and keeps a single row for each CDR3 protein, giving no DNA. The table for this sample gives roughly 200,000 distinct CDR3 sequences. The receptor was isolated from a human donor with ulcerative colitis or Crohn's disease, or a healthy co-twin of an affected twin (not recorded which). Sequencing input: blood. The chain is built from TRBV5-1 and TRBJ1-1; TCRdb calls TRBD1, which cannot be checked without DNA. CDR3: CASSSRERLVTEAFF.